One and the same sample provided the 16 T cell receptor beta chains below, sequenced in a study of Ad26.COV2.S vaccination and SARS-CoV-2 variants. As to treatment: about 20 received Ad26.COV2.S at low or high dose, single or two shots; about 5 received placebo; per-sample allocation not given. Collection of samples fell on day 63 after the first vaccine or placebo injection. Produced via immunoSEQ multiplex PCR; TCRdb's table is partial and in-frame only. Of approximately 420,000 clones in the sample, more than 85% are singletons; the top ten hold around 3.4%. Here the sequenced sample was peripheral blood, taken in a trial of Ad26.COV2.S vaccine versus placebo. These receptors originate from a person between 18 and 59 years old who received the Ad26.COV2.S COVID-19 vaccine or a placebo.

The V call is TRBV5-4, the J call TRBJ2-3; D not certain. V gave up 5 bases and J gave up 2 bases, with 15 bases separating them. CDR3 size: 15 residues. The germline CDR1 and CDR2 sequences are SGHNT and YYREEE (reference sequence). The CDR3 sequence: CASRPGGSNTDTQYF. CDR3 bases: TGTGCCAGCAGGCCCGGTGGCAGCAACACAGATACGCAGTATTTT. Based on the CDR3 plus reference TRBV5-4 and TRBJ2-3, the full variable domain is ETGVTQSPTHLIKTRGQQVTLRCSSQSGHNTVSWYQQALGQGPQFIFQYYREEENGRGNFPPRFSGLQFPNYSSELNVNALELDDSALYLCASRPGGSNTDTQYFGPGTRLTVL.

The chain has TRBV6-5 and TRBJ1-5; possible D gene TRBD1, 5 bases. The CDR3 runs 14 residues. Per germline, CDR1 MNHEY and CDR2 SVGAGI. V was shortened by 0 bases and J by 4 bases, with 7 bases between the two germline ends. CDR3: CASSYSAGNQPQHF. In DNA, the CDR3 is TGTGCCAGCAGTTACTCGGCAGGGAATCAGCCCCAGCATTTT.

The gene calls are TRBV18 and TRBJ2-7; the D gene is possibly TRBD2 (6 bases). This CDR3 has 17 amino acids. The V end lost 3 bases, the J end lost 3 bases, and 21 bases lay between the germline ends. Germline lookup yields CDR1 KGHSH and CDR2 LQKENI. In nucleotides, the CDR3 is TGTGCCAGCTCACCCCCAGTGGGGGACTCCCATCACTACGAGCAGTACTTC. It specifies CASSPPVGDSHHYEQYF. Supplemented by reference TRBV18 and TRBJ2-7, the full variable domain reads NAGVMQNPRHLVRRRGQEARLRCSPMKGHSHVYWYRQLPEEGLKFMVYLQKENIIDESGMPKERFSAEFPKEGPSILRIQQVVRGDSAAYFCASSPPVGDSHHYEQYFGPGTRLTVT.

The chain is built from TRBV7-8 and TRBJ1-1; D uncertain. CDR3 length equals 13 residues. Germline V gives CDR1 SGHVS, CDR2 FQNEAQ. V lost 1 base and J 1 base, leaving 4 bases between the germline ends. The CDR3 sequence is CASSLEGNTEAFF. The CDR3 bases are TGTGCCAGCAGCTTAGAAGGGAACACTGAAGCTTTCTTT. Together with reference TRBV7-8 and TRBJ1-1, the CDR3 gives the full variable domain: GAGVSQSPRYKVAKRGQDVALRCDPISGHVSLFWYQQALGQGPEFLTYFQNEAQLDKSGLPSDRFFAERPEGSVSTLKIQRTQQEDSAVYLCASSLEGNTEAFFGQGTRLTVV.

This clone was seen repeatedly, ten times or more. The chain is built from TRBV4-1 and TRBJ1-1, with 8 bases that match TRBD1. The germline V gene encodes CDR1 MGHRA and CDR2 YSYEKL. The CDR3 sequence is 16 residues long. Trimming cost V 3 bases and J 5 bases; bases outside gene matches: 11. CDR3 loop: CASSHAGQGMGTEAFF. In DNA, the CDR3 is TGCGCCAGCAGCCACGCAGGACAGGGAATGGGGACTGAAGCTTTCTTT.

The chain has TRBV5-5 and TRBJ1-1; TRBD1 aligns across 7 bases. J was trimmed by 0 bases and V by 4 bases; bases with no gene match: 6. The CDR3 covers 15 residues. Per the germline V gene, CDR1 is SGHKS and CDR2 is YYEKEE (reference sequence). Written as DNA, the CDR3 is TGTGCCAGCAGCGGGAACAGGGGAGTGAACACTGAAGCTTTCTTT. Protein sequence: CASSGNRGVNTEAFF.

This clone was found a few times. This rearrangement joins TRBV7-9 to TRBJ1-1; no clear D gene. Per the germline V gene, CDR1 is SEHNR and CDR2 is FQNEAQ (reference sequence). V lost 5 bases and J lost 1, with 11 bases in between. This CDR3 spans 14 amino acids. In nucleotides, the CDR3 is TGTGCCAGCAGCAGTAGGACGGAGAACACTGAAGCTTTCTTT. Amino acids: CASSSRTENTEAFF.

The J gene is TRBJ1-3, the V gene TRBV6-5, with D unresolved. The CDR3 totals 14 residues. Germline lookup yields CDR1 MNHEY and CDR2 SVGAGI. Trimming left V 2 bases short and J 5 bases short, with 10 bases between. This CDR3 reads CASSYEKGRNTIYF. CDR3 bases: TGTGCCAGCAGTTACGAAAAGGGTAGAAACACCATATATTTT.

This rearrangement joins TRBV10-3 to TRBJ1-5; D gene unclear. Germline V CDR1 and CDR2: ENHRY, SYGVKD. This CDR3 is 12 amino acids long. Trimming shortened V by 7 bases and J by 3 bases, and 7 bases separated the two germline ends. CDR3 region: CAINDDNQPQHF. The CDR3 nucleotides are TGTGCCATCAACGACGACAATCAGCCCCAGCATTTT.

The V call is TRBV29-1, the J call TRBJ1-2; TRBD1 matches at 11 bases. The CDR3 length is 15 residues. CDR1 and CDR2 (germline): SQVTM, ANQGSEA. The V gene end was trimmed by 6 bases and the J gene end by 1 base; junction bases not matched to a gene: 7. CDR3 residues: CSVPRDRGYNYGYTF. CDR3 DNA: TGCAGCGTCCCAAGGGACAGGGGGTATAACTATGGCTACACCTTC.

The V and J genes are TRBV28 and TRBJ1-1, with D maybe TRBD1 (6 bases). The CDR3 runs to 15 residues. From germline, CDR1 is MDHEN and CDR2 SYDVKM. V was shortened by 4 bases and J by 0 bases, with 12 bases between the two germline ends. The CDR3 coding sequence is TGTGCCAGCAGTTCTATTGGGACACTGAACACTGAAGCTTTCTTT. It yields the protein CASSSIGTLNTEAFF.

DNA for the CDR3: TGCGCCAGCAGCTCCCCGGACACCACCTCCAACTATGGCTACACCTTC. Residues: CASSSPDTTSNYGYTF. The chain links TRBV5-1 to TRBJ1-2; a possible D gene is TRBD1 (5 bases). The CDR3 consists of 16 residues. Germline V gene lookup returns CDR1 SGHRS and CDR2 YFSETQ. V lost 3 bases and J 2 bases, leaving 17 bases between the germline ends.

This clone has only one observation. In nucleotides, the CDR3 is TGTGCCAGCAGCCGAGGTTACGAGCAGTACTTC. Its protein product is CASSRGYEQYF. The chain uses TRBV27 and TRBJ2-7; D not resolved. The germline V gene encodes CDR1 MNHEY and CDR2 SMNVEV (reference sequence). The V end lost 6 bases, the J end lost 4 bases, and 7 bases lay between the germline ends. The length of the CDR3 is 11 residues.

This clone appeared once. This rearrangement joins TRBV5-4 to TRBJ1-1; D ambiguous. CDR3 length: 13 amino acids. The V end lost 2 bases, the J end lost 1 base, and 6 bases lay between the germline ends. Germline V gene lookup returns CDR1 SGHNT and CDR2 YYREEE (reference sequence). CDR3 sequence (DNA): TGTGCCAGCAGCTTTATGGGGAACACTGAAGCTTTCTTT. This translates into CASSFMGNTEAFF.

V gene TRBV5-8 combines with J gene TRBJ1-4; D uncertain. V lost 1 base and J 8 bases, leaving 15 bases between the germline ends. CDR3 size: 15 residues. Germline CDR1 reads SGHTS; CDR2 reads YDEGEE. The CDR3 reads CASSLFVGAREKLFF. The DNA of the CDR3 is TGTGCCAGCAGCTTGTTCGTAGGAGCAAGGGAAAAACTGTTTTTT.

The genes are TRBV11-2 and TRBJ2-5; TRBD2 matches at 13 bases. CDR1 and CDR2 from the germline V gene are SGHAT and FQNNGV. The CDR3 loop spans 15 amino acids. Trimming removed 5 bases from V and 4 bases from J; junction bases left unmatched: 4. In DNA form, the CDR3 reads TGTGCCAGCAGCCCGGGACTAGCGGGGTCAGAGACCCAGTACTTC. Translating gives CASSPGLAGSETQYF.